This T cell receptor (beta chain) was identified in a study of T cell clonotyping in hematopoietic cell transplantation. About the study: Recipient samples before transplant were obtained post-cytoreduction.

Points from the study as a whole: After transplant, recipient diversity fell while pathologically expanded clonotypes grew through day 180.

TCRdb's table, derived via immunoSEQ multiplex PCR, lists solely in-frame clones and lacks some. The repertoire holds roughly 46,000 clones, with around 83% as singletons. The germline gives CDR1 LNHDA, CDR2 SQIVND (reference sequence). Between the trimmed V and J ends, which lost 5 bases and 6 bases, there was a span of 20 bases. The CDR3 runs to 16 residues. The time point here: recipient sample about 28 days before transplant, after cytoreduction. Details on this clone: Its antigen is unidentified.

Sequencing used peripheral blood mononuclear cells, obtained before stem cell transplant. The receptor was isolated from a man aged 60 to 69 with myelodysplastic syndrome. Some clones in this sample may be carry-over from other donors' samples. The chain has TRBV19 and TRBJ1-5; no firm D call. Here the CDR3 DNA reads TGTGCCAGTAGTCCCCGGGGAGGCCAGCGAGGTCAGCCCCAGCATTTT. It is translated as CASSPRGGQRGQPQHF.